A selection of T cell receptor beta chains follows, all from one sample in a study of cytomegalovirus exposure and HLA in healthy donors. Measured with immunoSEQ multiplex PCR; TCRdb has only the in-frame clones, and not every one. The sample records 150,000 or so clones, 70% to 90% being singletons. The specimen sequenced was PBMCs. These TCRs come from a woman aged 18-29 years in good health and CMV-seropositive. CDR3s include the opening cysteine and the closing phenylalanine or tryptophan. A D gene is named only where the DNA matches it firmly.

V gene: TRBV6-5
D gene: NA
J gene: TRBJ2-2
CDR3 protein: CASRPRGVGPGELFF

V gene: TRBV30
D gene: TRBD1
J gene: TRBJ2-7
CDR3 protein: CAWNRGSYEQYF

V gene: TRBV5-1
D gene: TRBD2
J gene: TRBJ2-7
CDR3 protein: CASTPGTSGTYEQYF

V gene: TRBV11-3
D gene: NA
J gene: TRBJ2-7
CDR3 protein: CASSSRGGGSLSYEQYF

V gene: TRBV27
D gene: NA
J gene: TRBJ2-2
CDR3 protein: CASASLAPRPGELFF

V gene: TRBV6-1
D gene: NA
J gene: TRBJ1-2
CDR3 protein: CASSEAPSQGSDGYTF

V gene: TRBV7-2
D gene: NA
J gene: TRBJ2-3
CDR3 protein: CASRPEVKDTQYF

V gene: TRBV6-5
D gene: NA
J gene: TRBJ1-3
CDR3 protein: CASSAKRGSGNTIYF

V gene: TRBV9
D gene: NA
J gene: TRBJ2-1
CDR3 protein: CASSALLTLSYNEQFF

V gene: TRBV2
D gene: TRBD2
J gene: TRBJ2-1
CDR3 protein: CASSDRLAGIYEQFF

V gene: TRBV7-9
D gene: NA
J gene: TRBJ2-5
CDR3 protein: CASSLLAQGRETQYF

V gene: TRBV6-5
D gene: TRBD2
J gene: TRBJ2-1
CDR3 protein: CASRRTSGNEQFF

V gene: TRBV15
D gene: NA
J gene: TRBJ1-1
CDR3 protein: CATSRSFIVAEAFF

V gene: TRBV2
D gene: NA
J gene: TRBJ1-4
CDR3 protein: CASEPGGASEKLFF

V gene: TRBV10-3
D gene: TRBD2
J gene: TRBJ2-7
CDR3 protein: CAISDIAGVVTYEQYF

V gene: TRBV9
D gene: NA
J gene: TRBJ2-3
CDR3 protein: CASSGSGITDTQYF